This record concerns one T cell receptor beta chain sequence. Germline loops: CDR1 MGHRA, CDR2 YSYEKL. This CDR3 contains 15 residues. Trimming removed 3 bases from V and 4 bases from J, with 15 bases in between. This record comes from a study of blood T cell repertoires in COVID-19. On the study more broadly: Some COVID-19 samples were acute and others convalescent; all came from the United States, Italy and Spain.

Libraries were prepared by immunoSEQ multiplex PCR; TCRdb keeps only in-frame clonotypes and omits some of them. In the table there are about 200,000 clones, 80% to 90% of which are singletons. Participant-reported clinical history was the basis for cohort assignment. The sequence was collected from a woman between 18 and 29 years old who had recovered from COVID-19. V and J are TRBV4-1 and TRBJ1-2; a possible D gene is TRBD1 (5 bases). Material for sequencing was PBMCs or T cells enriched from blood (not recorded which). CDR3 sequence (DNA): TGCGCCAGCAGCCACCCCGACAGAACGATCTATGGCTACACCTTC. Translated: CASSHPDRTIYGYTF.